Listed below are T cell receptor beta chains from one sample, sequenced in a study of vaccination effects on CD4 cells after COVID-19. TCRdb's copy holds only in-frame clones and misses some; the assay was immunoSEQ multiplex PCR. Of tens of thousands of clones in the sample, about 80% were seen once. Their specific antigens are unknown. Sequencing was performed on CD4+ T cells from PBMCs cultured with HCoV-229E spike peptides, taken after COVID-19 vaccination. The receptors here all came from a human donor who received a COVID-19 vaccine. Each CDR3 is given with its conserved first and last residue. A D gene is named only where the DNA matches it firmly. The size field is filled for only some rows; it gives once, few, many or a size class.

DNA: TGTGCCAGCGGGGTTCTCACTGAAGCTTTCTTT
CDR3: CASGVLTEAFF
D: -
J: TRBJ1-1
size: -
V: TRBV6-5

DNA: TGTGCCAGCAGCTTAGCGGGGGGGATCGAGCAGTTCTTC
CDR3: CASSLAGGIEQFF
D: TRBD2
J: TRBJ2-1
size: -
V: TRBV7-2

DNA: TGTGCCAGCAGCTTAAGTCATCGGGGGCCAGATACGCAGTATTTT
CDR3: CASSLSHRGPDTQYF
D: -
J: TRBJ2-3
size: -
V: TRBV7-3

DNA: TGTGCCAGCAGCCGCAGGGGGGAAGGTCCTGAAGCTTTCTTT
CDR3: CASSRRGEGPEAFF
D: TRBD1
J: TRBJ1-1
size: -
V: TRBV27

DNA: TGTGCCAGCAGCCGTGACAGGGTCTACAATGAGCAGTTCTTC
CDR3: CASSRDRVYNEQFF
D: TRBD1
J: TRBJ2-1
size: once
V: TRBV6-5

DNA: TGTGCCAGCGGGCAGGGAGGGACTGAAGCTTTCTTT
CDR3: CASGQGGTEAFF
D: -
J: TRBJ1-1
size: few
V: TRBV28

DNA: TGTGCCAGCAGTTACGTCCGGGGGGACACAGATACGCAGTATTTT
CDR3: CASSYVRGDTDTQYF
D: TRBD2
J: TRBJ2-3
size: -
V: TRBV6-2/TRBV6-3

DNA: TGCGCCAGCAGCTCAGATGTAGGAGGGGAGGGCACTGAAGCTTTCTTT
CDR3: CASSSDVGGEGTEAFF
D: -
J: TRBJ1-1
size: -
V: TRBV5-1

DNA: TGTGCCAGTACCTCTAGCGGGGGGTACTACAATGAGCAGTTCTTC
CDR3: CASTSSGGYYNEQFF
D: TRBD2
J: TRBJ2-1
size: -
V: TRBV19

DNA: TGTGCCAGCAGTTTATTACAGGGTGGATATGGCTACACCTTC
CDR3: CASSLLQGGYGYTF
D: -
J: TRBJ1-2
size: -
V: TRBV28

DNA: TGTGCCAGCAGTTACCACGCAGGGACTAAAGAGACCCAGTACTTC
CDR3: CASSYHAGTKETQYF
D: TRBD2
J: TRBJ2-5
size: once
V: TRBV6-5

DNA: TGTGCCAGCAACAGGGGACAGGGGGCTTCCATGAACACTGAAGCTTTCTTT
CDR3: CASNRGQGASMNTEAFF
D: TRBD1
J: TRBJ1-1
size: -
V: TRBV7-9

DNA: TGTGCCAGCCCAGCTTCACCGTTAGGCGGGGGCACAGATACGCAGTATTTT
CDR3: CASPASPLGGGTDTQYF
D: -
J: TRBJ2-3
size: -
V: TRBV5-8

DNA: TGTGCCAGCAGTAGATTACCTGGGACAGGTAGCAATCAGCCCCAGCATTTT
CDR3: CASSRLPGTGSNQPQHF
D: TRBD1
J: TRBJ1-5
size: -
V: TRBV6-6

DNA: TGTGCCACCAGTGAGATGGGGTTGGACAATGAGCAGTTCTTC
CDR3: CATSEMGLDNEQFF
D: -
J: TRBJ2-1
size: -
V: TRBV24-1

DNA: TGTGCCAGCAGTTTTTCGACAGCCATGAACACTGAAGCTTTCTTT
CDR3: CASSFSTAMNTEAFF
D: -
J: TRBJ1-1
size: few
V: TRBV6-5

DNA: TGTGCCAGCAGCCTTACAGGGGGCAGGGAGACCCAGTACTTC
CDR3: CASSLTGGRETQYF
D: TRBD1
J: TRBJ2-5
size: -
V: TRBV9

DNA: TGTGCCAGCAGCCAAACGAACACTAGGGTTGGCACCGGGGAGCTGTTTTTT
CDR3: CASSQTNTRVGTGELFF
D: -
J: TRBJ2-2
size: -
V: TRBV3-1/TRBV3-2

DNA: TGTGCCAGCAGCGTCCGGGACGGATTCACAGATACGCAGTATTTT
CDR3: CASSVRDGFTDTQYF
D: -
J: TRBJ2-3
size: -
V: TRBV11-1